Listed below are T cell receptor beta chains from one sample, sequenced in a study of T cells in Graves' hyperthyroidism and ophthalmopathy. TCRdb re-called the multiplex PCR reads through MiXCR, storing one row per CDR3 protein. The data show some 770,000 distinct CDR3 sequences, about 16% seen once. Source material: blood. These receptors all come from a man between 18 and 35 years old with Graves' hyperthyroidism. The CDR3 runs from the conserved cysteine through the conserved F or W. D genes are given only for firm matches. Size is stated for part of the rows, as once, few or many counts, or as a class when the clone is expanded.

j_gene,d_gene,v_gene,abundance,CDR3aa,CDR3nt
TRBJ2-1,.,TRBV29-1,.,CSVRDWNYNEQFF,TGCAGCGTTCGAGACTGGAACTACAATGAGCAGTTCTTC
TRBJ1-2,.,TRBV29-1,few,CSVDEGYTF,TGCAGCGTTGACGAGGGTTACACCTTC
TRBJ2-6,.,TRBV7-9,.,CASSGVAGANVLTF,TGTGCCAGCAGCGGGGTAGCTGGGGCCAACGTCCTGACTTTC
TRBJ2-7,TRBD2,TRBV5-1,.,CASSPAPGLAGEFYEQYF,TGCGCCAGCAGCCCTGCCCCGGGACTAGCGGGAGAGTTCTACGAGCAGTACTTC
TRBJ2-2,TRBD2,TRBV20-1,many,CSAPGTRGGELFF,TGCAGTGCTCCCGGGACTAGAGGCGGGGAGCTGTTTTTT
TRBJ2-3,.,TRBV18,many,CASSPIGGASLDTQYF,TGTGCCAGCTCACCAATCGGCGGGGCCTCGCTGGATACGCAGTATTTT
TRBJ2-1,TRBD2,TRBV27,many,CASSLLAGGPHEQFF,TGTGCCAGCAGTTTACTCGCGGGAGGGCCGCATGAGCAGTTCTTC
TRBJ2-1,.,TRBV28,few,CASTESTSPHEQFF,TGTGCCAGCACCGAGTCAACCTCCCCCCATGAGCAGTTCTTC
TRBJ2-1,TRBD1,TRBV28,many,CASSSPDGTGFTGSYNEQFF,TGTGCCAGCAGTTCCCCAGACGGGACAGGCTTTACCGGCTCCTACAATGAGCAGTTCTTC
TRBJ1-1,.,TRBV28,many,CASTPPSNTEAFF,TGTGCCAGCACCCCCCCGTCGAACACTGAAGCTTTCTTT
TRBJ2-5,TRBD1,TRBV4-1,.,CASSQEAGTEETQYF,TGCGCCAGCAGCCAAGAGGCCGGGACAGAAGAGACCCAGTACTTC
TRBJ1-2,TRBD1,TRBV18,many,CASSPEDRDGYGYTF,TGTGCCAGCTCACCTGAGGACAGGGATGGCTATGGCTACACCTTC
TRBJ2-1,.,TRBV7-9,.,CASSLVGLATQFF,TGTGCCAGCAGCTTAGTCGGTCTAGCGACCCAGTTCTTC
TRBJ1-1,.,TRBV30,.,CAWRERQTEAFF,TGTGCCTGGAGGGAGAGACAGACTGAAGCTTTCTTT
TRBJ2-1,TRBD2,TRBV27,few,CASSGRTSGRRSYNEQFF,TGTGCCAGCAGTGGGAGGACTAGCGGGAGGCGATCCTACAATGAGCAGTTCTTC
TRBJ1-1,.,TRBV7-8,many,CASSWRAGAEAFF,TGTGCCAGCAGCTGGCGGGCGGGGGCTGAAGCTTTCTTT
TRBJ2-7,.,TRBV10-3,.,CAISEGFGGLGSYEQYF,TGTGCCATCAGTGAGGGTTTCGGGGGGCTGGGGTCCTACGAGCAGTACTTC
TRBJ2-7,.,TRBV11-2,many,CASSARGGHSSYEQYF,TGTGCCAGCAGCGCCCGTGGGGGACACTCCTCCTACGAGCAGTACTTC
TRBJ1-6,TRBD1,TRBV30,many,CAWSVSGGSYNSPLHF,TGTGCCTGGAGTGTCTCAGGGGGCTCCTATAATTCACCCCTCCACTTT
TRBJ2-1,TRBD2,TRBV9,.,CASSPGTRRYNEQFF,TGTGCCAGCAGCCCTGGGACTAGGAGGTACAATGAGCAGTTCTTC
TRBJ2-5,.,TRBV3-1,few,CASSLRRAALGETQYF,TGTGCCAGCAGTCTTAGGAGAGCGGCCCTTGGAGAGACCCAGTACTTC
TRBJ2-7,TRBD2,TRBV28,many,CASSQAGGHTYEQYF,TGTGCCAGCAGCCAAGCGGGAGGGCACACCTACGAGCAGTACTTC